This TCR beta chain came from a study of CD8 T cells in ankylosing spondylitis. Broader study findings: Apparently characteristic of ankylosing spondylitis blood was a TCR beta motif (roughly 8 highly homologous variants).

TCRdb recomputed calls from the 5' RACE reads with MiXCR, one row per CDR3 protein. The table includes fewer than 750,000 distinct CDR3 sequences, 15% to 20% detected once. This clonotype came up a few times. Its matching antigen is unknown. The V and J ends lost 4 bases and 7 bases respectively, with 20 bases between them. The CDR3 runs to 16 residues. Germline CDR1 and CDR2: MDHEN and SYDVKM. The chain joins TRBV28 to TRBJ2-4; D is perhaps TRBD1 or TRBD2 (6 bases each). The specimen sequenced was blood, either unsorted or a sorted T cell fraction (not recorded which). The clonotype was recovered from a male donor with ankylosing spondylitis. The CDR3 DNA reads as TGTGCCAGCAGTTCCCAGGTTGGGGGCGCGGGGAACATTCAGTACTTC. It encodes CASSSQVGGAGNIQYF.